This T cell receptor beta chain was recorded in a study of T-cell memory formation after mild COVID-19. TCRdb ran MiXCR on the 5' RACE reads and lists one entry per CDR3 protein. There are fewer than 90,000 distinct CDR3 sequences in the sample; 10% to 15% occur only once, and 41% lies in the top ten. This clonotype was seen at least ten times. The CDR3 totals 14 residues. The germline CDR1 and CDR2 sequences are SGDLS and YYNGEE. Trimming at V came to 4 bases and at J to 0 bases, leaving 3 bases not matched to a gene. The rearrangement links TRBV9 to TRBJ2-5; 7 bases are shared with TRBD1. This receptor was obtained from a man aged 18 to 30 who had mild COVID-19 (a few samples of this study predate the infection). Cell type and time point are not known. Input material: PBMCs or a T cell subset sorted from them (not recorded which). DNA of the CDR3: TGTGCCAGCAGCTCCGACAGGGACCAAGAGACCCAGTACTTC. This gives the protein CASSSDRDQETQYF. The full variable domain, its missing parts supplied by reference TRBV9 and TRBJ2-5, is DSGVTQTPKHLITATGQRVTLRCSPRSGDLSVYWYQQSLDQGLQFLIQYYNGEERAKGNILERFSAQQFPDLHSELNLSSLELGDSALYFCASSSDRDQETQYFGPGTRLLVL.